Listed below are T cell receptor beta chains from one sample, sequenced in a study of blood T cell repertoires in COVID-19. Sequencing used immunoSEQ multiplex PCR; TCRdb keeps in-frame clones, though not all of them. Of about 120,000 clones in the sample, nearly 90% were seen once. The sample was peripheral blood. These receptors came from a woman in her sixties with COVID-19, enrolled during active disease. CDR3s include the opening cysteine and the closing phenylalanine or tryptophan. D genes are given only for firm matches. Clone size, where shown, is once, few, many, or a class for clones that have expanded.

clone size,D gene,J gene,V gene,CDR3 DNA,CDR3 protein
NA,NA,TRBJ1-2,TRBV7-9,TGTGCCAGCAGCTTAATAGAGAACTATGGCTACACCTTC,CASSLIENYGYTF
NA,TRBD1,TRBJ2-1,TRBV5-1,TGCGCCAGCAGCCTGGAAGGGGGCAAGACCAATGAGCAGTTCTTC,CASSLEGGKTNEQFF
NA,NA,TRBJ1-1,TRBV30,TGTGCCTGGAGTGTCTTGAACACTGAAGCTTTCTTT,CAWSVLNTEAFF
NA,TRBD1,TRBJ1-4,TRBV19,TGTGCCAGTAGAGACAGGGGGATCGCAACTAATGAAAAACTGTTTTTT,CASRDRGIATNEKLFF
NA,NA,TRBJ1-2,TRBV6-6,TGTGCCAGCAGGGTCCCGGGACACCACTATGGCTACACCTTC,CASRVPGHHYGYTF
few,NA,TRBJ1-4,TRBV4-2,TGTGCCAGCAGCCAATCCGGGGCGGCGGGGGTTAGTGAAAAACTGTTTTTT,CASSQSGAAGVSEKLFF
NA,NA,TRBJ1-4,TRBV28,TGTGCCAGCAGTTTCGCGGCAACAACTAATGAAAAACTGTTTTTT,CASSFAATTNEKLFF
NA,NA,TRBJ2-3,TRBV7-9,TGTGCCAGCAGCTTAAGGACTCCAAGCACAGATACGCAGTATTTT,CASSLRTPSTDTQYF
NA,NA,TRBJ1-1,TRBV5-1,TGCGCCAGCCAAAGGTTGGGCGGGGGGGACACTGAAGCTTTCTTT,CASQRLGGGDTEAFF
NA,NA,TRBJ2-3,TRBV30,TGTGCCTGGAGCGGGGGGCCAGATACGCAGTATTTT,CAWSGGPDTQYF
once,TRBD1,TRBJ2-1,TRBV27,TGTGCCAGCAGTTTAACGGGCCGGAGAACAGGGGGGTACAATGAGCAGTTCTTC,CASSLTGRRTGGYNEQFF
NA,TRBD1,TRBJ1-4,TRBV4-3,TGCGCCAGCAGCCAAGACCCGACAGGGGACAATGAAAAACTGTTTTTT,CASSQDPTGDNEKLFF
NA,NA,TRBJ2-2,TRBV5-4,TGTGCCAGCAGCCCCGAGCTGGGCGCGAACACCGGGGAGCTGTTTTTT,CASSPELGANTGELFF
NA,TRBD1,TRBJ1-6,TRBV3-1/TRBV3-2,TGTGCCAGCAGCCAAGGGGACAGGGGGCCGAATTCACCCCTCCACTTT,CASSQGDRGPNSPLHF
NA,NA,TRBJ1-4,TRBV7-2,TGTGCCAGCAGCTTAGTGGGGGGATCAACTAATGAAAAACTGTTTTTT,CASSLVGGSTNEKLFF
NA,NA,TRBJ1-3,TRBV5-6,TGTGCCAGTAGCTTGGGTCGCTCTGGAAACACCATATATTTT,CASSLGRSGNTIYF
NA,NA,TRBJ1-2,TRBV7-9,TGTGCCAGCAGCTTAGCAGGACAGCGGGGCTACACCTTC,CASSLAGQRGYTF
NA,TRBD2,TRBJ2-1,TRBV7-2,TGTGCCAGCAGCTTAGATGGCGGGGGGGCCCACAATGAGCAGTTCTTC,CASSLDGGGAHNEQFF
NA,NA,TRBJ1-2,TRBV2,TGTGCCAGCAGTGTTGGGCAGGGATTTTATGGCTACACCTTC,CASSVGQGFYGYTF
NA,NA,TRBJ1-2,TRBV6-2/TRBV6-3,TGTGCCAGCAGTCGAGGACAGATCTATGGCTACACCTTC,CASSRGQIYGYTF
NA,NA,TRBJ2-1,TRBV4-2,TGTGCCAGCAGCCAAGATAACGAGCGAAGAAGCTCCTACAATGAGCAGTTCTTC,CASSQDNERRSSYNEQFF
NA,NA,TRBJ2-5,TRBV9,TGTGCCAGCAGCCCCGGAGCGGGCCAAGAGACCCAGTACTTC,CASSPGAGQETQYF
NA,TRBD1,TRBJ2-5,TRBV10-3,TGTGCCATCAGTGAGTCCCCGGACAGGGTGCAAGAGACCCAGTACTTC,CAISESPDRVQETQYF
once,TRBD1,TRBJ2-2,TRBV7-7,TGTGCCAGCAGACCGGGACAGCGGAACACCGGGGAGCTGTTTTTT,CASRPGQRNTGELFF
few,NA,TRBJ2-5,TRBV30,TGTGCCTGGAGTGCGGGACAACAAGAGACCCAGTACTTC,CAWSAGQQETQYF
once,NA,TRBJ1-5,TRBV5-4,TGTGCCAGCAGCTTGGGAGGTGGCAATCAGCCCCAGCATTTT,CASSLGGGNQPQHF
once,NA,TRBJ2-5,TRBV2,TGTGCCAGCACCCTCGGGGAGACCCAGTACTTC,CASTLGETQYF
NA,NA,TRBJ1-1,TRBV18,TGTGCCAGCTCACCACTTTTGGACATCCTGGGCACTGAAGCTTTCTTT,CASSPLLDILGTEAFF
NA,TRBD1,TRBJ1-6,TRBV2,TGTGCCAGCAGTGCGGGACAGGCTTACTATAATTCACCCCTCCACTTT,CASSAGQAYYNSPLHF
once,NA,TRBJ2-7,TRBV7-9,TGTGCCAGCAGCTTTAAGACAATCCTCCCCAGCGAGCAGTACTTC,CASSFKTILPSEQYF
NA,NA,TRBJ1-3,TRBV30,TGTGCCTGGAATTTTGGAGGGACGAACACCATATATTTT,CAWNFGGTNTIYF
once,NA,TRBJ1-5,TRBV6-1,TGTGCCAGCAGTGAAGGCCGAGGACCCCAGCATTTT,CASSEGRGPQHF
NA,NA,TRBJ1-1,TRBV6-4,TGTGCCACCCGGGAGGGGCCGAACACTGAAGCTTTCTTT,CATREGPNTEAFF
NA,NA,TRBJ2-6,TRBV18,TGTGCCAGCTCACCGTCAGGGTCTGGGGCCAACGTCCTGACTTTC,CASSPSGSGANVLTF
few,NA,TRBJ1-1,TRBV19,TGTGCCAGTAGTATAGACGCTACGAACACTGAAGCTTTCTTT,CASSIDATNTEAFF
NA,TRBD1,TRBJ1-5,TRBV6-5,TGTGCCAGCTTACAGACAGGGACCAATCAGCCCCAGCATTTT,CASLQTGTNQPQHF
NA,NA,TRBJ2-5,TRBV29-1,TGCAGCGCTGGGGGGGGGCCTGAGACCCAGTACTTC,CSAGGGPETQYF
NA,TRBD1,TRBJ1-6,TRBV9,TGTGCCAGCAGCCCGACAGGGAACAATTCACCCCTCCACTTT,CASSPTGNNSPLHF
NA,TRBD1,TRBJ1-1,TRBV11-3,TGTGCCAGCAGCCCGGGACAGGGGAACACTGAAGCTTTCTTT,CASSPGQGNTEAFF
once,NA,TRBJ2-7,TRBV7-9,TGTGCCAGCAGCTTAGCCAACCTAAGACAGATACACGAGCAGTACTTC,CASSLANLRQIHEQYF
NA,NA,TRBJ1-1,TRBV30,TGTGCCCGGAGCAACAGGGTGGACACTGAAGCTTTCTTT,CARSNRVDTEAFF
NA,TRBD1,TRBJ1-6,TRBV4-3,TGCGCCAGCAGCCGGAACTACGGGACAGATAATTCACCCCTCCACTTT,CASSRNYGTDNSPLHF
NA,TRBD1,TRBJ1-3,TRBV18,TGTGCCAGCTCAACGCGACAGGGGTACTCTGGAAACACCATATATTTT,CASSTRQGYSGNTIYF
once,TRBD1,TRBJ1-1,TRBV13,TGTGCCAGCAGCCCACGACAGGGCTTGAACACTGAAGCTTTCTTT,CASSPRQGLNTEAFF
NA,NA,TRBJ1-5,TRBV6-2/TRBV6-3,TGTGCCAGCAGTCACAGAGATAGCAATCAGCCCCAGCATTTT,CASSHRDSNQPQHF
NA,NA,TRBJ1-4,TRBV6-5,TGTGCCAGCAGTTATCCCCCGGGGGAAAAACTGTTTTTT,CASSYPPGEKLFF
few,TRBD2,TRBJ2-3,TRBV4-3,TGCGCCAGCAGCCAAGAAGGAACGGGGGGTAGCACAGATACGCAGTATTTT,CASSQEGTGGSTDTQYF
NA,NA,TRBJ2-3,TRBV18,TGTGCCAGCTCACCATTGATGCTGGGGGCAGCAGATACGCAGTATTTT,CASSPLMLGAADTQYF
once,TRBD1,TRBJ1-1,TRBV19,TGTGCCAGTAGTCTACAGGGGATGAACACTGAAGCTTTCTTT,CASSLQGMNTEAFF
NA,NA,TRBJ2-6,TRBV18,TGTGCCAGCTCGAAAATCGCAGGCTCTGGGGCCAACGTCCTGACTTTC,CASSKIAGSGANVLTF